This T cell receptor beta chain comes out of a study of PD-1 blockade in classical Hodgkin lymphoma. With 8 bases removed from V and 2 bases from J, the gap between germline ends came to 22 bases. CDR1 and CDR2 (germline): MDHEN, SYDVKM. CDR3 length equals 16 residues. Libraries were prepared by immunoSEQ multiplex PCR; TCRdb keeps only in-frame clonotypes and omits some of them. The repertoire consists of about 9,300 clones, with around 92% occurring once and the leading ten covering less than 9%. Overall study results and limits: Diminished baseline TCR diversity has been reported in newly diagnosed patients relative to healthy donors. Prior therapy or disease activity may underlie the repertoire differences, whose causes remain undefined.

As to this clone: Its matching antigen is unknown.

As to time point: newly diagnosed, previously untreated cHL patient sample. Thawed PBMCs underwent magnetic negative selection to obtain purified CD8+ T cells. Untreated, newly diagnosed classical Hodgkin lymphoma PBMCs served for comparison. The chain links TRBV28 to TRBJ2-7; weak D call: TRBD2 (5 bases). Sequencing input: CD8+ T cells from blood. The clonotype comes from a human donor with classical Hodgkin lymphoma. CDR3 region: CASLPVPAGLTYEQYF. In nucleotides, the CDR3 is TGTGCCAGCCTTCCCGTCCCCGCGGGTCTTACCTACGAGCAGTACTTC.